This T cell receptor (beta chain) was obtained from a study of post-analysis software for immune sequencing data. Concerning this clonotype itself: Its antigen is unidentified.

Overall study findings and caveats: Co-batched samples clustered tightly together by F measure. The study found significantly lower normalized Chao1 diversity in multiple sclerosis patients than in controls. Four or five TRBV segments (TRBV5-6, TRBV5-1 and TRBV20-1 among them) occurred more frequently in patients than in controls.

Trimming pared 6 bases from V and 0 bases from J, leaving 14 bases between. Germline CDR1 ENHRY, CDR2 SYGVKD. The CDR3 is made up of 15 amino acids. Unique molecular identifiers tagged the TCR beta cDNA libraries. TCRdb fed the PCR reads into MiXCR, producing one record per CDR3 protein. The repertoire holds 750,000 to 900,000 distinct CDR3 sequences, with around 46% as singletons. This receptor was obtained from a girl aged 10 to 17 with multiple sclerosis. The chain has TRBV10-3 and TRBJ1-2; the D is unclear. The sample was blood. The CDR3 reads CAIRAGFGANYGYTF. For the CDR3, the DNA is TGTGCCATCAGGGCGGGGTTCGGAGCTAACTATGGCTACACCTTC.